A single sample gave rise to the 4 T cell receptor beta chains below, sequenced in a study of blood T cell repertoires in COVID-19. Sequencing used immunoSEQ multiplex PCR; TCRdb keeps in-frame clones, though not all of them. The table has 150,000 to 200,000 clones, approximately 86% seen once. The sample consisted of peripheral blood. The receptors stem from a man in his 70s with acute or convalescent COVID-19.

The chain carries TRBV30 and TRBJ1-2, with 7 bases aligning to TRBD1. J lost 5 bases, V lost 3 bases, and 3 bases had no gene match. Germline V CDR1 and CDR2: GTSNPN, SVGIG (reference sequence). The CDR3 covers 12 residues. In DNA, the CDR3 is TGTGCCTGGAGCAGGGGGACTTATGGCTACACCTTC. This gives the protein CAWSRGTYGYTF.

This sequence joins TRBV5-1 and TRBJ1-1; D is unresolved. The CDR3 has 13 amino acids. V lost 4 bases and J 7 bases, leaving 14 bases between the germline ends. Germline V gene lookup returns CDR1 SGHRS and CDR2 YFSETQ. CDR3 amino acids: CASSPQASIEAFF. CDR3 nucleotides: TGCGCCAGCAGCCCCCAGGCCTCCATTGAAGCTTTCTTT.

The CDR3 here is CASSELAGGFSDTQYF. DNA of the CDR3: TGCGCCAGCAGTGAGTTAGCGGGGGGCTTTTCAGATACGCAGTATTTT. The chain joins TRBV10-2 to TRBJ2-3; 10 bases fit TRBD2. With V trimmed by 1 base and J by 4 bases, 5 bases remained unmatched. Germline values: CDR1 WSHSY, CDR2 SAAADI. The CDR3 is made up of 16 amino acids.

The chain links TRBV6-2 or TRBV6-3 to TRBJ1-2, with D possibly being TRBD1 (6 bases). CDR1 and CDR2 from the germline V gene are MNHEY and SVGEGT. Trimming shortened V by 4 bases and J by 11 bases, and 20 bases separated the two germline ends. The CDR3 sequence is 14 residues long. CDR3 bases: TGTGCCAGCAGTTCCGGACAGAGCCTCCCGCGGTACACCTTC. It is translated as CASSSGQSLPRYTF.